This passage covers 30 T cell receptor beta chains from one sample sequenced in a study of blood T cells in healthy people across ages (dated by TCRdb to 2013 to 2016). Receptors were amplified or captured by 5' RACE. The reads were generated on an Illumina HiSeq 2500. The second PCR ran for roughly 7 to 11 cycles and used a J-beta primer mix along with a sample-barcoded 5' primer. Clones were called with MiXCR by TCRdb after fastp trimmed the public reads at Q25, and only in-frame beta chains were retained. Every distinct CDR3 protein forms one entry, paired with its most common genes and DNA. The sample contains hundreds of thousands of distinct CDR3 sequences, roughly 25% of them found a single time. The ten largest clones take up about 2.9% of the sample. The same specimen was also included in a second study, on T cells of mothers and their children.

Sequenced material: blood. The origin of the receptors is a boy under 18 in good health.

This chain links TRBV7-9 with TRBJ1-2, with 7 bases matching TRBD1. The V segment lost 0 bases and the J segment 3 bases; nucleotides outside the gene matches: 1. From germline, CDR1 is SEHNR and CDR2 FQNEAQ (reference sequence). This CDR3 is built from 14 residues. CDR3 amino acids: CASSLATGYYGYTF. CDR3 DNA: TGTGCCAGCAGCTTAGCGACAGGGTACTATGGCTACACCTTC.

There are a few counts of this clonotype. This rearrangement joins TRBV5-1 to TRBJ1-1; no firm D call. Germline V gene lookup returns CDR1 SGHRS and CDR2 YFSETQ. V shed 0 bases and J shed 4 bases, with 10 bases lying between them. This CDR3 contains 14 residues. The CDR3 is CASSLGKIITEAFF. The CDR3 nucleotides are TGCGCCAGCAGCTTGGGGAAGATAATCACTGAAGCTTTCTTT. The full variable domain, its missing parts supplied by reference TRBV5-1 and TRBJ1-1, is KAGVTQTPRYLIKTRGQQVTLSCSPISGHRSVSWYQQTPGQGLQFLFEYFSETQRNKGNFPGRFSGRQFSNSRSEMNVSTLELGDSALYLCASSLGKIITEAFFGQGTRLTVV.

This clonotype showed up just a few times. The rearrangement links TRBV10-3 to TRBJ2-7; 12 bases map to TRBD2. In germline, CDR1 is ENHRY, CDR2 SYGVKD. Trimming took 2 bases from V and 0 from J; bases not matched to a gene: 5. This CDR3 is built from 17 residues. The CDR3 coding sequence is TGTGCCATCAGTGAGGTTGGACTAGCGGGGATCTCCTACGAGCAGTACTTC. This sequence encodes CAISEVGLAGISYEQYF.

V is TRBV5-1 and J is TRBJ2-7, with D unresolved. CDR1 SGHRS and CDR2 YFSETQ come from the germline V gene. CDR3 size: 16 residues. Trimming took 2 bases from V and 0 from J, leaving 15 bases between them. Written as DNA, the CDR3 is TGCGCCAGCAGCTTCCTGGTTCTCAGCAGCTCCTACGAGCAGTACTTC. It specifies CASSFLVLSSSYEQYF.

This clonotype was observed once. The chain has TRBV7-2 and TRBJ1-2; D perhaps matches TRBD1 (6 bases). With 5 bases removed from V and 4 bases from J, the gap between germline ends came to 14 bases. The CDR3 is 14 residues long. Germline-derived CDR1 and CDR2 are SGHTA and FQGNSA. The DNA for the CDR3 is TGTGCCAGCAGCATCGCCGACAGGTTCTATGGCTACACCTTC. Its translation: CASSIADRFYGYTF.

This chain connects TRBV7-3 to TRBJ2-5; maybe TRBD1 (6 bases). The J call may be mistaken, given a closer DNA end match to TRBJ2-7. Germline values: CDR1 SGHTA, CDR2 FQGTGA. The CDR3 totals 14 residues. CDR3 nucleotides: TGTGCCAGCAGCCAGAGGGGGTCTACCTACGAGCAGTACTTC. Its protein product is CASSQRGSTYEQYF.

This chain uses TRBV12-3 or TRBV12-4 with TRBJ2-7, with TRBD2 matching 7 bases. The CDR3 sequence is 18 residues long. Unmatched junction bases numbered 25, after V lost 6 bases and J lost 8 bases. The CDR3 reads CASSLFRGRAGSTQQQYF. The CDR3 DNA is TGTGCCAGCAGCTTGTTCCGGGGGAGGGCGGGCTCGACCCAGCAGCAGTACTTC.

This clonotype was recorded a few times. This chain joins TRBV9 and TRBJ2-7; 8 nucleotides agree with TRBD2. The ends lost 2 bases at V and 2 bases at J; junction bases unmatched: 9. CDR1 and CDR2 from the germline V gene are SGDLS and YYNGEE. This CDR3 spans 16 amino acids. The CDR3 DNA reads TGTGCCAGCAGCGTGTCCCGAGGAGCGGGGGCCTACGAGCAGTACTTC. This sequence encodes CASSVSRGAGAYEQYF.

The chain links TRBV20-1 to TRBJ2-2; TRBD2 aligns across 10 bases. V lost 6 bases to trimming and J lost 2 bases; unmatched junction nucleotides: 6. The CDR3 runs 15 residues. Germline loops: CDR1 DFQATT, CDR2 SNEGSKA (reference sequence). CDR3 in DNA: TGCAGTGCCGTTAGCGGGGGGCCTAACACCGGGGAGCTGTTTTTT. Translation: CSAVSGGPNTGELFF.

This clonotype came up a few times. This sequence joins TRBV13 and TRBJ2-7; D ambiguous. The CDR3 is 11 amino acids. V was cut by 6 bases and J by 5 bases, with 8 bases left in between. Germline loops: CDR1 PRHDT, CDR2 FYEKMQ (reference sequence). This CDR3 is CASRLLNEQYF. The CDR3 DNA reads TGTGCCAGCAGACTGTTGAACGAGCAGTACTTC.

The V call is TRBV20-1, the J call TRBJ2-1, with 7 bases that match TRBD2. Losses at the gene ends were 6 bases for V and 3 bases for J; bases not matched to a gene: 5. The V gene's germline CDR1 is DFQATT and CDR2 SNEGSKA (reference sequence). The CDR3 is 13 residues long. This CDR3 reads CSAVGGGYNEQFF. The CDR3 DNA follows: TGCAGTGCCGTGGGGGGGGGCTACAATGAGCAGTTCTTC.

The chain employs TRBV11-1 and TRBJ1-1; D may be TRBD1 (6 bases). The CDR3 is made up of 15 amino acids. The germline V and J ends were trimmed by 4 bases and 5 bases, with 17 bases remaining between them. CDR1 and CDR2 (germline): SGHAT, FQDESV (reference sequence). The DNA for the CDR3 is TGTGCCAGCAGCTCCTCCGTGGGGGCTCGGACTGAAGCTTTCTTT. Its protein product is CASSSSVGARTEAFF.

The chain uses TRBV6-5 and TRBJ2-2; 7 positions agree with TRBD2. V was clipped by 1 base and J by 6 bases; unmatched bases: 8. Germline values: CDR1 MNHEY, CDR2 SVGAGI. This CDR3 is built from 16 residues. The CDR3 here is CASSYWGGVLSGELFF. The CDR3 region has the DNA TGTGCCAGCAGTTACTGGGGGGGGGTCTTGTCCGGGGAGCTGTTTTTT.

In its sample, this clonotype was seen many times. The chain links TRBV28 to TRBJ2-5; perhaps TRBD1 as D (5 bases). The CDR3 consists of 12 residues. V was shortened by 4 bases and J by 10 bases, with 13 bases between the two germline ends. Germline V gives CDR1 MDHEN, CDR2 SYDVKM. The CDR3, as DNA: TGTGCCAGCAGTTACCTGGACAAGAACCAGTACTTC. Its translation: CASSYLDKNQYF.

This clonotype was picked up a small number of times. The chain couples TRBV20-1 to TRBJ2-1, with a weak D call TRBD2 (5 bases). This CDR3 contains 16 residues. With 5 bases removed from V and 0 bases from J, the gap between germline ends came to 17 bases. Germline loops: CDR1 DFQATT, CDR2 SNEGSKA (reference sequence). The CDR3 bases are TGCAGTGCTCAAGTTTTGGCGGGCAGCTCCTACAATGAGCAGTTCTTC. Its translation is CSAQVLAGSSYNEQFF.

This clonotype was recorded a few times. The chain is built from TRBV12-3 or TRBV12-4 and TRBJ2-1, with D tentatively TRBD1 or TRBD2 (5 bases each). The CDR3 is made up of 15 amino acids. V was pared by 1 base and J by 3 bases, with 10 bases between. CDR3 sequence (DNA): TGTGCCAGCAGTTTAGATACGGGGCACTACAATGAGCAGTTCTTC. Encoded protein: CASSLDTGHYNEQFF.

This clonotype occurred a few times. The rearrangement links TRBV9 to TRBJ2-7, with D perhaps matching TRBD1 (6 bases). Near its end, the DNA agrees better with TRBJ2-1, so the J call may be wrong. There are 14 residues in the CDR3. The germline V gene has CDR1 SGDLS and CDR2 YYNGEE. In DNA form, the CDR3 reads TGTGCCAGCAGCACTGAGACAGGCCTTCGAGAGCAGTTCTTC. This codes for CASSTETGLREQFF.

This clonotype has a handful of counts. The chain carries TRBV6-5 and TRBJ2-1; 10 bases fit TRBD1. The J call may be incorrect, as the DNA end agrees better with TRBJ2-5. CDR3 length: 17 amino acids. Germline CDR1 reads MNHEY; CDR2 reads SVGAGI. CDR3 nucleotides: TGTGCCAGCAGTTACTCGAGGGCGGGACAGGGGAAAGAGACCCAGTACTTC. Its protein is CASSYSRAGQGKETQYF.

This clonotype was detected only a few times. The V and J genes are TRBV5-1 and TRBJ2-5, with 7 bases that match TRBD1. The assigned J gene may be wrong: the sequence end matches TRBJ2-7 better. The germline V gene has CDR1 SGHRS and CDR2 YFSETQ. The CDR3 spans 14 residues. The CDR3 spells CASSLPGGSDEQYF. CDR3 coding DNA: TGCGCCAGCAGCTTGCCAGGGGGAAGCGACGAGCAGTACTTC.

The V call is TRBV7-9, the J call TRBJ1-2; no clear D gene. There are 13 residues in the CDR3. The germline V and J ends were trimmed by 1 base and 8 bases, with 11 bases remaining between them. CDR1 is SEHNR, CDR2 FQNEAQ, per germline (reference sequence). CDR3 amino acids: CASSLGGWRGYTF. CDR3 DNA: TGTGCCAGCAGCTTAGGAGGGTGGCGGGGCTACACCTTC.

The chain couples TRBV20-1 to TRBJ2-5; D possibly uses TRBD1 or TRBD2 (6 bases each). This CDR3 region has 16 residues. Trimming shortened V by 3 bases and J by 3 bases, and 20 bases separated the two germline ends. Germline CDR1 DFQATT, CDR2 SNEGSKA (reference sequence). CDR3 amino acids: CSARRGDSTIKETQYF. CDR3 coding DNA: TGCAGTGCTAGGAGGGGGGACTCCACTATTAAAGAGACCCAGTACTTC.

The chain is built from TRBV24-1 and TRBJ2-6; 9 bases map to TRBD1. The CDR3 is 18 amino acids. V dropped 7 bases and J dropped 3; count of bases not matched to a gene: 12. CDR1 is KGHDR, CDR2 SFDVKD, per germline. The CDR3, as DNA: TGTGCCACCAGGACACTCGGACAGGGGCTATTTGGGGCCAACGTCCTGACTTTC. It is translated as CATRTLGQGLFGANVLTF.

This clonotype was picked up a small number of times. The junction does not match germline at one end; this may be a read error. V is TRBV7-7 and J is TRBJ2-1; D is ambiguous. Germline CDR1 and CDR2: SSHAT and FNYEAQ (reference sequence). The CDR3 is 13 amino acids. The CDR3 nucleotides are TGTGCTAGCAGCTCGGAATCCGACAATGAGCAGTTCTTC. This codes for CASSSESDNEQFF. Complete variable domain (other parts from reference TRBV7-7 and TRBJ2-1): GAGVSQSPRYKVTKRGQDVTLRCDPISSHATLYWYQQALGQGPEFLTYFNYEAQPDKSGLPSDRFSAERPEGSISTLTIQRTEQRDSAMYRCASSSESDNEQFFGPGTRLTVL.

V and J are TRBV20-1 and TRBJ2-1; D possibly corresponds to TRBD2 (6 bases). Between the trimmed V and J ends, which lost 3 bases and 2 bases, there was a span of 8 bases. Germline-derived CDR1 and CDR2 are DFQATT and SNEGSKA (reference sequence). The CDR3 is 13 amino acids. The DNA of the CDR3 is TGCAGTGCTAGGCGGGAACCCTACAATGAGCAGTTCTTC. The encoded protein is CSARREPYNEQFF.

V is TRBV12-5 and J is TRBJ1-1; D is unclear. The CDR3 contains 14 residues. The V and J ends lost 1 base and 7 bases respectively, with 13 bases between them. Germline V CDR1 and CDR2: LGHNT, FRNRAP. The CDR3 DNA sequence: TGTGCTAGTGGTTTGGGGTCATCGGGGAGTGAAGCTTTCTTT. This translates into CASGLGSSGSEAFF.

Comments on this clonotype: One end of the junction fails to match germline, which may point to a read error. The genes are TRBV4-1 and TRBJ2-5; D is tentatively TRBD1 or TRBD2 (6 bases each). This CDR3 contains 13 residues. The germline gives CDR1 MGHRA, CDR2 YSYEKL. CDR3 DNA: TGCGCCAGCAGCCAAGTTGCGGGACATTGGAGACTTTTC. This codes for CASSQVAGHWRLF.

This clonotype appeared a few times. The CDR3 bases are TGTGCCAGCAGTGGGGACTCCCGACAGTTCTTC. Protein product: CASSGDSRQFF. This rearrangement joins TRBV6-5 to TRBJ2-1, with a tentative D call TRBD2 (6 bases). Germline CDR1 and CDR2: MNHEY and SVGAGI. The CDR3 covers 11 residues. V was trimmed by 5 bases and J by 13 bases, leaving 12 bases between them.

The chain couples TRBV2 to TRBJ2-5; 9 nucleotides align to TRBD1. CDR1 SNHLY and CDR2 FYNNEI come from the germline V gene. After removal of 0 bases from V and 12 bases from J, the junction contained 2 bases not matched to a gene. This CDR3 comprises 12 residues. The CDR3 is CASSEARDREYF. The DNA for the CDR3 is TGTGCCAGCAGTGAAGCTAGGGACAGGGAGTACTTC.

This clonotype was detected a few times. The CDR3 region is CASSPQTRSNEQFF. CDR3 DNA sequence: TGTGCCAGCAGTCCCCAGACTAGGAGTAATGAGCAGTTCTTC. The chain employs TRBV2 and TRBJ2-5; TRBD2 is a possible D gene (6 bases). The J call may be in error: the DNA end matches TRBJ2-1 better. Germline lookup yields CDR1 SNHLY and CDR2 FYNNEI. CDR3 length: 14 amino acids.

This clonotype was detected many times. V usage is TRBV2 and J usage is TRBJ2-5; 14 nucleotides line up with TRBD2. The CDR3 loop spans 15 amino acids. The V and J ends lost 6 bases and 3 bases, in that order; junction bases with no gene match: 3. The germline V gene has CDR1 SNHLY and CDR2 FYNNEI. CDR3 region: CASRRTSGGKETQYF. Here the CDR3 DNA reads TGTGCCAGCAGGAGGACTAGCGGGGGGAAAGAGACCCAGTACTTC.